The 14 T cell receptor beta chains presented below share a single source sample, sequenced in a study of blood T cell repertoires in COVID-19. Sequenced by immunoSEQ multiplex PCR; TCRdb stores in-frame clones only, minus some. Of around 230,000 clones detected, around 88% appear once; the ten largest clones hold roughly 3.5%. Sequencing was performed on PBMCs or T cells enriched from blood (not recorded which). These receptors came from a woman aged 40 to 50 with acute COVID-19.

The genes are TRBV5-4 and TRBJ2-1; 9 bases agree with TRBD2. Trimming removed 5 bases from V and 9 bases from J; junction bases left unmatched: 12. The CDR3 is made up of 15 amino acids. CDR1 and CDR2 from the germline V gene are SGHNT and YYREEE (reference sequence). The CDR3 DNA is TGTGCCAGCAGGCAAGCGGGAGGCCCCGGGGGTGAGCAGTTCTTC. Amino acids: CASRQAGGPGGEQFF.

The DNA of the CDR3 is TGTGCCAGCAGCCCCCTTAGCTATGGCTACACCTTC. The encoded protein is CASSPLSYGYTF. The J gene is TRBJ1-2, the V gene TRBV9; D gene uncertain. The germline gives CDR1 SGDLS, CDR2 YYNGEE. This CDR3 spans 12 amino acids. Trimming took off 4 bases at V and 4 bases at J, with 8 bases between the two ends.

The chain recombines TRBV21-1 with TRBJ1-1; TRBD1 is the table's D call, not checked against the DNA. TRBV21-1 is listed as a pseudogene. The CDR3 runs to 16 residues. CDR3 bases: TGTGCCAGCAGCCTGGGACACCTCAATGGGGACACTGAAGCTTTCTTT. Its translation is CASSLGHLNGDTEAFF.

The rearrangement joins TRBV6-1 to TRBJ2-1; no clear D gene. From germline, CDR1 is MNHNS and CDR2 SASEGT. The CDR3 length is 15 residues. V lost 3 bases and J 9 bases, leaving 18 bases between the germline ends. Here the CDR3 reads CASSDLTRLSGEQFF. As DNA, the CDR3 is TGTGCCAGCAGTGATTTGACCAGACTGTCGGGTGAGCAGTTCTTC.

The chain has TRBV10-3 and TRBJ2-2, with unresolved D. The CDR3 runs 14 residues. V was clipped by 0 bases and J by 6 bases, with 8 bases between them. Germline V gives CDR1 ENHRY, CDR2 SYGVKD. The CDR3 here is CAISESLGAGELFF. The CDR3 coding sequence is TGTGCCATCAGTGAGTCTTTGGGCGCCGGGGAGCTGTTTTTT.

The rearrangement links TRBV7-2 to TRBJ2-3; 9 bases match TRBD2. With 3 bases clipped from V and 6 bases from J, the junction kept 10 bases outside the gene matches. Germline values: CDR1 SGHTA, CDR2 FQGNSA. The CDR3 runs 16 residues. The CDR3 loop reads CASSFGGRAYSDTQYF. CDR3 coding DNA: TGTGCCAGCAGCTTTGGCGGGAGGGCCTACTCGGATACGCAGTATTTT.

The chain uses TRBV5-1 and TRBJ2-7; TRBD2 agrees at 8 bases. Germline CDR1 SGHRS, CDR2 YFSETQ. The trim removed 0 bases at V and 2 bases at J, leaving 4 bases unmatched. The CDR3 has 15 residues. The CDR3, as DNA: TGCGCCAGCAGCTTGGGTAGCGGGAACCCCTACGAGCAGTACTTC. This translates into CASSLGSGNPYEQYF.

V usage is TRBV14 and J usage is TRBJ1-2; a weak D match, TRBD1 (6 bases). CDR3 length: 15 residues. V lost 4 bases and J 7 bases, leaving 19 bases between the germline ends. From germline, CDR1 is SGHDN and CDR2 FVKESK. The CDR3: CASSPFEQGLSGYTF. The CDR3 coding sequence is TGTGCCAGCAGCCCATTTGAACAGGGTTTGTCTGGCTACACCTTC.

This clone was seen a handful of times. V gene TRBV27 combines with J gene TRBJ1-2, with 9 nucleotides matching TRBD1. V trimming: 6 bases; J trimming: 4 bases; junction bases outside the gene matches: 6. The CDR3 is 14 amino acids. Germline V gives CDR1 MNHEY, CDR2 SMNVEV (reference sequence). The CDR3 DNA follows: TGTGCCAGCAGCCGGGGACAGGGCGGCTATGGCTACACCTTC. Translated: CASSRGQGGYGYTF.

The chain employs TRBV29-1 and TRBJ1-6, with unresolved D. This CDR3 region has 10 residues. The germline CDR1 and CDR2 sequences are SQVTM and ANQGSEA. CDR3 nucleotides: TGCACCGCGCTAAATTCACCCCTCCACTTT. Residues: CTALNSPLHF.

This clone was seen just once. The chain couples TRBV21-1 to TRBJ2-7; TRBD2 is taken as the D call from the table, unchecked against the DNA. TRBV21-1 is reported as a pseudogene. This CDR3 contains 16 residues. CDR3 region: CASSYAGTSGRYEQYF. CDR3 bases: TGTGCCAGCAGCTACGCCGGGACTAGCGGGAGGTACGAGCAGTACTTC.

This chain's CDR3 is CAWSKPRQGRNGYTF. The CDR3 DNA reads as TGTGCCTGGAGTAAACCCAGGCAGGGCCGAAATGGCTACACCTTC. The chain employs TRBV30 and TRBJ1-2; weak D call: TRBD1 (5 bases). Between the trimmed V and J ends, which lost 2 bases and 6 bases, there was a span of 19 bases. CDR1 GTSNPN and CDR2 SVGIG come from the germline V gene (reference sequence). This CDR3 has 15 residues.

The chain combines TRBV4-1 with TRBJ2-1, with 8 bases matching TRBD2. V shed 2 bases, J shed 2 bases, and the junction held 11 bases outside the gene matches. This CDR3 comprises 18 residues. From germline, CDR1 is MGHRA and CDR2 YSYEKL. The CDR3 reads CASSQSSLAGAPYNEQFF. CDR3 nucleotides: TGCGCCAGCAGCCAAAGTTCGCTAGCGGGTGCGCCCTACAATGAGCAGTTCTTC.

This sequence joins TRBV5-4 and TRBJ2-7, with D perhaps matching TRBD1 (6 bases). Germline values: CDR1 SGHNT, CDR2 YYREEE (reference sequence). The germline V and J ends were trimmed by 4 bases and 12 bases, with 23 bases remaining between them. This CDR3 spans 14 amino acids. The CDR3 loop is CASSPLPTGGVSYF. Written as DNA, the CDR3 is TGTGCCAGCAGCCCCCTCCCGACAGGAGGAGTGTCGTACTTC.